The clone carrying this T cell receptor beta chain showed up just a few times. This sample is part of a study of T-cell reconstitution after alpha-beta-depleted transplantation in children. TCRbeta library preparation incorporated unique molecular identifiers. TCRdb processed the PCR reads anew with MiXCR; each CDR3 protein has one entry. The data contain 500,000 to 750,000 distinct CDR3 sequences, roughly 13% of them singletons. Germline CDR1 reads SGHTA; CDR2 reads FQGTGA. Germline trimming cut 2 bases from V and 1 base from J; bases unmatched to any gene: 5. This CDR3 is 16 amino acids long. The clonotype was recovered from a male patient younger than 18 who had a stem cell transplant for acute myeloid leukemia, so the T cells may come from the graft donor. This chain uses TRBV7-3 with TRBJ2-1; TRBD2 aligns across 7 bases. Here the sequenced sample was PBMCs, mostly from graft donor cells, taken 360 days after TCRalphabeta/CD19-depleted stem cell transplant. The CDR3 sequence: CASSLHHGRSYNEQFF. The CDR3 DNA reads TGTGCCAGCAGCTTACATCACGGGAGGTCCTACAATGAGCAGTTCTTC.